This passage covers 4 T cell receptor beta chains from one sample sequenced in a study of blood T cell repertoires in COVID-19. TCRdb's table, derived via immunoSEQ multiplex PCR, lists solely in-frame clones and lacks some. The repertoire holds 110,000 to 150,000 clones, 65% to 85% seen once, with over 7% in the top ten. Material: peripheral blood. Receptor source: a man between 50 and 59 years old with active or convalescent COVID-19.

The chain combines TRBV28 with TRBJ2-1, with 7 positions matching TRBD1. The CDR3 length is 15 residues. The trim removed 4 bases at V and 4 bases at J, leaving 7 bases unmatched. The V gene's germline CDR1 is MDHEN and CDR2 SYDVKM. The CDR3 region is CASSSQGVRYNEQFF. In nucleotides, the CDR3 is TGTGCCAGCAGTTCGCAGGGGGTCCGTTACAATGAGCAGTTCTTC.

V usage is TRBV30 and J usage is TRBJ2-6, with TRBD2 as a possible D gene (6 bases). The V gene lost 2 bases and the J gene lost 0 bases, with 8 bases spanning the gap. The CDR3 runs 15 residues. CDR1 and CDR2 (germline): GTSNPN, SVGIG (reference sequence). CDR3 bases: TGTGCCTGGAGTTTCGGGGGCTCTGGGGCCAACGTCCTGACTTTC. Protein sequence: CAWSFGGSGANVLTF.

The gene calls are TRBV21-1 and TRBJ2-3; whether TRBD2, the table's D call, matches the DNA was not checked. TRBV21-1 counts as a pseudogene. CDR3 length: 16 amino acids. The CDR3 DNA is TGTGCCAGCAGCAAAGGAGCAGGGAGGAGGCCAGATACGCAGTATTTT. Its translation: CASSKGAGRRPDTQYF.

The chain joins TRBV10-3 to TRBJ1-2; TRBD1 aligns across 7 bases. V lost 3 bases to trimming and J lost 5 bases; unmatched junction nucleotides: 6. The CDR3 has 14 amino acids. Germline CDR1 and CDR2: ENHRY and SYGVKD. Written as DNA, the CDR3 is TGTGCCATCAGTGATCTCCAGGGACAGTATGGCTACACCTTC. Translation gives CAISDLQGQYGYTF.